The 18 T cell receptor beta chains below come from one sample, sequenced in a study of blood T cell repertoires in COVID-19. TCRdb keeps only in-frame clones here, not all; method: immunoSEQ multiplex PCR. The sample lists about 99,000 clones, approximately 84% occurring once. Sequenced input: peripheral blood. Receptors were obtained from a human donor in a cohort sampled during active COVID-19.

The CDR3 DNA reads TGTGCCAGCAGCTCAACCCGGGGAGGACAGGCTAACTATGGCTACACCTTC. Its translation is CASSSTRGGQANYGYTF. The chain uses TRBV9 and TRBJ1-2, with 7 bases matching TRBD1. J lost 0 bases, V lost 4 bases, and 12 bases had no gene match. CDR3 length: 17 residues. CDR1 SGDLS and CDR2 YYNGEE come from the germline V gene.

The J gene is TRBJ1-4, the V gene TRBV9, with 7 bases that match TRBD1. CDR3 length: 16 amino acids. V shed 3 bases and J 4 bases; nucleotides not matched to a gene: 9. Germline CDR1 reads SGDLS; CDR2 reads YYNGEE. The chain's CDR3 is CASSERGAGGNEKLFF. The CDR3 DNA reads TGTGCCAGCAGCGAGAGGGGTGCAGGGGGTAATGAAAAACTGTTTTTT.

The chain is built from TRBV30 and TRBJ2-2, with TRBD1 matching 9 bases. V shed 2 bases and J 6 bases; nucleotides not matched to a gene: 4. Germline assignment: CDR1 GTSNPN and CDR2 SVGIG (reference sequence). The CDR3 spans 14 residues. This CDR3 is CAWSRGQGAGELFF. The CDR3 DNA sequence: TGTGCCTGGAGTAGGGGACAGGGCGCCGGGGAGCTGTTTTTT.

The gene calls are TRBV27 and TRBJ1-6; 9 positions match TRBD1. Unmatched junction bases numbered 17, after V lost 5 bases and J lost 18 bases. The CDR3 has 15 amino acids. The germline V gene encodes CDR1 MNHEY and CDR2 SMNVEV (reference sequence). CDR3 DNA sequence: TGTGCCAGCAGTCCACTCCCGGGACAGGGCCCTCCTCCCCACTTT. As protein: CASSPLPGQGPPPHF.

The gene calls are TRBV5-1 and TRBJ1-1, with D possibly being TRBD1 (5 bases). Germline lookup yields CDR1 SGHRS and CDR2 YFSETQ. Trimming shortened V by 3 bases and J by 0 bases, and 9 bases separated the two germline ends. The CDR3 contains 14 residues. The DNA of the CDR3 is TGCGCCAGCAGCTGGGGGAGGGTGAACACTGAAGCTTTCTTT. The encoded protein is CASSWGRVNTEAFF.

The chain employs TRBV7-2 and TRBJ1-1; 7 nucleotides align to TRBD1. Germline loops: CDR1 SGHTA, CDR2 FQGNSA. V shed 1 base and J 2 bases; nucleotides not matched to a gene: 7. CDR3 length: 16 residues. CDR3 nucleotides: TGTGCCAGCAGCTTAGTCGGGACAGCCTTTAACACTGAAGCTTTCTTT. It is translated as CASSLVGTAFNTEAFF.

The chain links TRBV27 to TRBJ2-1; D possibly corresponds to TRBD2 (6 bases). The CDR3 has 15 residues. Germline assignment: CDR1 MNHEY and CDR2 SMNVEV (reference sequence). V was clipped by 10 bases and J by 0 bases, with 16 bases between them. Written as DNA, the CDR3 is TGTGCCACCAAAAAGCGGGTAAGCTCCTACAATGAGCAGTTCTTC. It translates to CATKKRVSSYNEQFF.

The V and J genes are TRBV7-9 and TRBJ1-4; tentatively, D is TRBD1 (5 bases). Germline values: CDR1 SEHNR, CDR2 FQNEAQ (reference sequence). V lost 0 bases and J 5 bases, leaving 10 bases between the germline ends. The CDR3 is made up of 15 amino acids. CDR3 in amino acids: CASSLASGLNEKLFF. The CDR3 coding sequence is TGTGCCAGCAGCTTAGCATCAGGGTTAAATGAAAAACTGTTTTTT. The variable domain in full, with the rest retrieved from reference TRBV7-9 and TRBJ1-4, is DTGVSQNPRHKITKRGQNVTFRCDPISEHNRLYWYRQTLGQGPEFLTYFQNEAQLEKSRLLSDRFSAERPKGSFSTLEIQRTEQGDSAMYLCASSLASGLNEKLFFGSGTQLSVL.

The V and J genes are TRBV13 and TRBJ2-3; D gene ambiguous. Trimming left V 3 bases short and J 2 bases short, with 15 bases between. Germline CDR1 and CDR2: PRHDT and FYEKMQ (reference sequence). The CDR3 is made up of 16 amino acids. The CDR3 sequence: CASSFKTVTDTDTQYF. In nucleotides, the CDR3 is TGTGCCAGCAGCTTCAAGACGGTCACAGACACAGATACGCAGTATTTT.

The gene calls are TRBV7-9 and TRBJ1-2; TRBD1 is a possible D gene (5 bases). With 3 bases removed from V and 2 bases from J, the gap between germline ends came to 10 bases. The length of the CDR3 is 14 residues. Germline loops: CDR1 SEHNR, CDR2 FQNEAQ (reference sequence). Here the CDR3 reads CASSFPGGNYGYTF. For the CDR3, the DNA is TGTGCCAGCAGCTTTCCTGGGGGGAACTATGGCTACACCTTC.

This chain joins TRBV19 and TRBJ2-5; TRBD2 agrees at 7 bases. Trimming cost V 5 bases and J 4 bases; bases outside gene matches: 4. The CDR3 is 13 amino acids. CDR1 LNHDA and CDR2 SQIVND come from the germline V gene (reference sequence). This CDR3 reads CASSSAGLETQYF. DNA for the CDR3: TGTGCCAGTAGTTCAGCGGGACTAGAGACCCAGTACTTC. The whole variable domain, remainder taken from reference TRBV19 and TRBJ2-5, is DGGITQSPKYLFRKEGQNVTLSCEQNLNHDAMYWYRQDPGQGLRLIYYSQIVNDFQKGDIAEGYSVSREKKESFPLTVTSAQKNPTAFYLCASSSAGLETQYFGPGTRLLVL.

V usage is TRBV19 and J usage is TRBJ1-1; D gene ambiguous. The CDR3 has 14 residues. Germline V gives CDR1 LNHDA, CDR2 SQIVND (reference sequence). Trimming left V 1 base short and J 8 bases short, with 14 bases between. CDR3 nucleotide sequence: TGTGCCAGTAGTATAGGGCAGGTTTCTTCCGAAGCTTTCTTT. It is translated as CASSIGQVSSEAFF.

Worth noting for this clone: One end of the junction varies from germline; a read error may be responsible. The chain links TRBV7-7 to TRBJ2-1, with 7 bases identical to TRBD1. Per germline, CDR1 SSHAT and CDR2 FNYEAQ (reference sequence). This CDR3 has 15 residues. In DNA form, the CDR3 reads TGTGCTAGCAGCCTTGACAGGGACCCCTACAATGAGCAGTTCTTC. Translation gives CASSLDRDPYNEQFF.

In its sample, this clone was seen once. The DNA of the CDR3 is TGTGCCAGCTCGCGCCCTAGCGGGAACAGCTACGAGCAGTACTTC. It encodes CASSRPSGNSYEQYF. V is TRBV18 and J is TRBJ2-7; 9 nucleotides match TRBD2. CDR3 length: 15 amino acids. V lost 6 bases to trimming and J lost 3 bases; unmatched junction nucleotides: 9. From germline, CDR1 is KGHSH and CDR2 LQKENI.

The chain links TRBV6-5 to TRBJ1-5; TRBD1 agrees at 7 bases. Germline assignment: CDR1 MNHEY and CDR2 SVGAGI. J was trimmed by 4 bases and V by 6 bases; bases with no gene match: 9. CDR3 size: 15 residues. CDR3 sequence reads: CASRTSGGANQPQHF. The CDR3 DNA reads TGTGCCAGCAGAACGTCAGGGGGTGCAAATCAGCCCCAGCATTTT.

The chain couples TRBV18 to TRBJ2-3, with D possibly matching TRBD2 (6 bases). Germline V gene lookup returns CDR1 KGHSH and CDR2 LQKENI. The length of the CDR3 is 13 residues. V was cut by 3 bases and J by 11 bases, with 15 bases left in between. The CDR3 loop reads CASSPSRPGEQYF. In DNA form, the CDR3 reads TGTGCCAGCTCACCCTCCCGTCCGGGGGAGCAGTATTTT.

This chain links TRBV6-5 with TRBJ2-2, with D unclear. Germline CDR1 and CDR2: MNHEY and SVGAGI. The CDR3 totals 14 residues. V lost 8 bases and J 2 bases, leaving 12 bases between the germline ends. This CDR3 reads CASRRQDNTGELFF. The DNA of the CDR3 is TGTGCCAGCCGCCGACAAGACAACACCGGGGAGCTGTTTTTT.

This chain connects TRBV6-2 or TRBV6-3 to TRBJ1-5; no definite D call. Germline-derived CDR1 and CDR2 are MNHEY and SVGEGT. CDR3 size: 15 residues. V shed 6 bases and J shed 1 base, with 13 bases lying between them. The CDR3 protein is CASSNDKTSNQPQHF. CDR3 DNA: TGTGCCAGCAGCAACGACAAGACGAGCAATCAGCCCCAGCATTTT.